The rows below give T cell receptor beta chains drawn from one sample of a study of cytomegalovirus exposure and HLA in healthy donors. Using immunoSEQ multiplex PCR, the repertoire was profiled, and TCRdb retains in-frame clones only, with some absent. The profile shows about 180,000 clones, over 70% of them singletons. The sequencing sample was made of PBMCs. The receptors were sampled from an older woman in good health and CMV-seropositive. Both conserved end residues are part of each CDR3. Clone sizes are given selectively: once, few, many, or a class where the clone is expanded.

TRBJ2-7	NA	12	TRBV7-9	CASSSEGYEQYF
TRBJ1-5	NA	15	TRBV30	CAWSGGRGSNQPQHF
TRBJ1-3	NA	17	TRBV7-2	CASSLAPRHFSGNTIYF
TRBJ2-7	NA	15	TRBV27	CASSLRDRGGYEQYF
TRBJ2-7	few	13	TRBV7-9	CASSLDSLYEQYF
TRBJ1-4	NA	14	TRBV18	CASSPPGTNEKLFF
TRBJ2-7	NA	14	TRBV28	CASSSYSLSYEQYF
TRBJ2-7	NA	15	TRBV7-3	CASSPGGGNGYEQYF
TRBJ2-3	NA	16	TRBV7-9	CASRPTGLGDRDTQYF
TRBJ2-1	NA	18	TRBV5-1	CASSMGLAGAPGNDEQFF
TRBJ1-5	few	13	TRBV7-2	CASRGEGNQPQHF
TRBJ1-3	NA	15	TRBV5-1	CASSLDQTGGNTIYF
TRBJ1-1	NA	14	TRBV19	CASSGGQANTEAFF
TRBJ1-2	NA	15	TRBV9	CASSHSRGQIYGYTF
TRBJ2-1	NA	16	TRBV19	CASSPRGGGRFNEQFF
TRBJ2-4	once	16	TRBV6-1	CASSEGTGVAKNIQYF
TRBJ1-2	NA	14	TRBV10-3	CAISADRVGDGYTF
TRBJ2-7	NA	16	TRBV27	CASSLSGTGYTYEQYF
TRBJ2-4	NA	13	TRBV9	CASSPPDRGIQYF
TRBJ2-5	NA	15	TRBV5-4	CASSSRQGAQETQYF
TRBJ1-6	NA	15	TRBV19	CASSILDRAFSPLHF
TRBJ2-1	NA	15	TRBV7-3	CASSSTSGGYNEQFF
TRBJ1-5	NA	18	TRBV4-1	CASSHIPTGPMGNQPQHF
TRBJ1-2	NA	14	TRBV18	CASSRPGSGSGYTF
TRBJ1-5	NA	14	TRBV4-2	CASSQGQGDQPQHF
TRBJ1-6	few	13	TRBV28	CASETGGGSPLHF
TRBJ1-1	NA	14	TRBV2	CASSARTANTEAFF
TRBJ1-1	NA	16	TRBV6-6	CASSYIPAVENTEAFF
TRBJ2-3	NA	16	TRBV4-1	CASSQGAAGRTDTQYF
TRBJ2-7	once	14	TRBV4-3	CASSQMTQSYEQYF
TRBJ1-2	NA	13	TRBV6-1	CASSNQVNYGYTF
TRBJ2-7	NA	14	TRBV18	CASSSLAGGREQYF
TRBJ2-7	NA	16	TRBV13	CASSLRDRTGAYEQYF
TRBJ2-7	NA	13	TRBV6-1	CASKVAGGHEQYF
TRBJ2-7	NA	14	TRBV2	CASLRDRGFNEQYF
TRBJ2-3	NA	18	TRBV5-1	CASSLGASGSGGTDTQYF
TRBJ2-5	NA	14	TRBV18	CASSPPGLVPTQYF
TRBJ2-7	NA	13	TRBV11-2	CASTRGQRYEQYF